The clone carrying this T cell receptor (beta chain) was recorded a few times. This entry comes from a study of T cells in localized non-small cell lung cancer. This table comes from immunoSEQ multiplex PCR, and its TCRdb copy is limited to in-frame clones, with some not included. The data contain roughly 34,000 clones, approximately 80% of them singletons. Germline values: CDR1 MGHRA, CDR2 YSYEKL. The length of the CDR3 is 17 residues. V was shortened by 4 bases and J by 5 bases, with 23 bases between the two germline ends. The origin of this receptor is a male donor aged 60 or over with stage II squamous cell lung carcinoma. The source was peripheral blood, collected before any cancer treatment. This sequence joins TRBV4-1 and TRBJ1-1; weak D call: TRBD1 (6 bases). The CDR3 DNA reads as TGCGCCAGCAGCCCCACTATCTTGAGGGGGGGTATTACTGAAGCTTTCTTT. It codes for CASSPTILRGGITEAFF.